These 23 T cell receptor beta chains share one sample of origin, sequenced in a study of monozygotic twins with inflammatory bowel disease. Reanalyzing the 5' RACE reads, TCRdb keeps one entry per CDR3 protein, without DNA. The repertoire table contains approximately 420,000 distinct CDR3 sequences. Sequenced material: blood. These receptor sequences come from a human donor with ulcerative colitis or Crohn's disease, or a healthy co-twin of an affected twin (not recorded which).

The CDR3 loop reads CASSSPQGQSSYEQYF. The chain uses TRBV5-5 and TRBJ2-7; TCRdb outputs TRBD1, but without DNA this stays unchecked. The CDR3 consists of 16 residues. The germline V gene has CDR1 SGHKS and CDR2 YYEKEE (reference sequence).

This chain links TRBV6-1 with TRBJ1-1; TCRdb returns TRBD1, unconfirmable since there is no DNA. This CDR3 comprises 14 residues. Germline V gives CDR1 MNHNS, CDR2 SASEGT. Here the CDR3 reads CASRIGQGDTEAFF.

The chain links TRBV7-6 to TRBJ2-2. The germline V gene has CDR1 SGHVS and CDR2 FNYEAQ. The CDR3 runs to 12 residues. This CDR3 is CASSLGPGELFF.

V and J are TRBV24-1 and TRBJ2-7; as DNA is missing, the TRBD1 call by TCRdb cannot be tested. CDR1 and CDR2 (germline): KGHDR, SFDVKD. The CDR3 extends over 15 amino acids. This chain's CDR3 is CATSERQGGRNEQYF.

This sequence joins TRBV18 and TRBJ2-3. Germline V gives CDR1 KGHSH, CDR2 LQKENI. The CDR3 has 11 residues. The CDR3 sequence is CASSGPDTQYF.

The genes are TRBV28 and TRBJ1-5. The CDR3 totals 16 residues. Germline lookup yields CDR1 MDHEN and CDR2 SYDVKM. The CDR3 sequence: CAHQARGPLFNQPQHF.

CDR3 in amino acids: CASSGSSSGTEQYF. The J gene is TRBJ2-7, the V gene TRBV7-2; TCRdb picks TRBD2, but there is no DNA to check that call. CDR3 length: 14 residues. Per germline, CDR1 SGHTA and CDR2 FQGNSA.

The CDR3 is CAISFAKNSYEQYF. The chain links TRBV10-3 to TRBJ2-7. The V gene's germline CDR1 is ENHRY and CDR2 SYGVKD. The CDR3 is made up of 14 amino acids.

The rearrangement uses TRBV11-1 and TRBJ2-7; TCRdb reports TRBD2, a call that lacks DNA to check it against. Germline CDR1 reads SGHAT; CDR2 reads FQDESV (reference sequence). CDR3 length equals 14 residues. The CDR3: CASSPRTSGSSLYF.

The V and J genes are TRBV9 and TRBJ2-3; TCRdb's D call of TRBD2 is untestable without DNA. CDR3 length: 15 residues. In germline, CDR1 is SGDLS, CDR2 YYNGEE. Here the CDR3 reads CASSVGGPRTDTQYF.

The chain uses TRBV11-1 and TRBJ2-7; TCRdb selects TRBD1, and the lack of DNA leaves this call unchecked. The length of the CDR3 is 11 residues. The germline CDR1 and CDR2 sequences are SGHAT and FQDESV (reference sequence). The CDR3 region is CASTQGSEQYF.

This rearrangement joins TRBV5-1 to TRBJ1-3. The length of the CDR3 is 15 residues. From germline, CDR1 is SGHRS and CDR2 YFSETQ. CDR3 loop: CASSLDRTTGNTIYF.

This sequence joins TRBV7-9 and TRBJ2-6; without DNA, the TCRdb call of TRBD1 cannot be checked. The CDR3 runs 14 residues. CDR1 is SEHNR, CDR2 FQNEAQ, per germline (reference sequence). CDR3 amino acids: CASSSLGGANVLTF.

The chain uses TRBV11-2 and TRBJ2-1. The CDR3 sequence is 13 residues long. The V gene's germline CDR1 is SGHAT and CDR2 FQNNGV. CDR3: CASSLWPFNEQFF.

This chain uses TRBV12-3 or TRBV12-4 with TRBJ2-1; TCRdb reports TRBD1, a call that lacks DNA to check it against. The CDR3 is 12 residues long. CDR3 amino acids: CASILSGHEQFF.

The chain employs TRBV9 and TRBJ2-3; the D call from TCRdb, TRBD1, cannot be confirmed without DNA. From germline, CDR1 is SGDLS and CDR2 YYNGEE. The CDR3 covers 17 residues. The CDR3: CASSPPAGETPTDTQYF.

V is TRBV5-4 and J is TRBJ2-4; the D call from TCRdb, TRBD2, cannot be confirmed without DNA. The CDR3 has 15 amino acids. CDR1 and CDR2 from the germline V gene are SGHNT and YYREEE (reference sequence). CDR3 in amino acids: CASSLAAGEKNIQYF.

J is TRBJ1-1 and V is TRBV6-5. Germline V gene sequence: CDR1 MNHEY, CDR2 SVGAGI. CDR3 length equals 13 residues. The CDR3 reads CASSFSRNTEAFF.

V and J are TRBV7-9 and TRBJ1-2; the TRBD1 assignment by TCRdb is unverifiable without DNA. The CDR3 spans 14 residues. Germline V gene lookup returns CDR1 SEHNR and CDR2 FQNEAQ (reference sequence). CDR3 amino acids: CASSLPGRDYGYTF.

The chain combines TRBV24-1 with TRBJ2-3; the D call of TRBD2 rests on TCRdb alone, since no DNA is present to check it. The germline gives CDR1 KGHDR, CDR2 SFDVKD. The length of the CDR3 is 16 residues. CDR3 residues: CATSAWGRSNTDTQYF.

The genes are TRBV9 and TRBJ2-7; TCRdb indicates TRBD2, and absent DNA this call remains unverified. The germline V gene has CDR1 SGDLS and CDR2 YYNGEE. The CDR3 runs 15 residues. The CDR3 sequence: CASSVGLAEIYEQYF.

The rearrangement links TRBV28 to TRBJ2-1; the D call of TRBD2 rests on TCRdb alone, since no DNA is present to check it. The CDR3 runs to 15 residues. Per germline, CDR1 MDHEN and CDR2 SYDVKM. The CDR3 loop reads CASSFSGILNNEQFF.

The V and J genes are TRBV6-1 and TRBJ2-3; TCRdb's assignment of TRBD1 cannot be checked, as there is no DNA. The germline CDR1 and CDR2 sequences are MNHNS and SASEGT. CDR3 length: 16 amino acids. CDR3 region: CASSEWGRTDTDTQYF.